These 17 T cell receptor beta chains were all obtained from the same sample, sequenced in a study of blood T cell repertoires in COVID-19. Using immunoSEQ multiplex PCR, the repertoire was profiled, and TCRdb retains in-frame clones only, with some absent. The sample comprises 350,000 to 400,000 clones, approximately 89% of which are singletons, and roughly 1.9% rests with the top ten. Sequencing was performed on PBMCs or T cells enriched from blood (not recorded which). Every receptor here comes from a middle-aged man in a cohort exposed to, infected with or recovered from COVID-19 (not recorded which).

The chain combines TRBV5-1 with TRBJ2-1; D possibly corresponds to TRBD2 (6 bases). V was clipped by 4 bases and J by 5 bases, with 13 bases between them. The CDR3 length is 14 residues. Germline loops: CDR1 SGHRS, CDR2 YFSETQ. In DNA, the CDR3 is TGCGCCAGCAGCCCGGCTAGCGAAAACAATGAGCAGTTCTTC. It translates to CASSPASENNEQFF. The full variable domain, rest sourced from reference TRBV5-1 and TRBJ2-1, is KAGVTQTPRYLIKTRGQQVTLSCSPISGHRSVSWYQQTPGQGLQFLFEYFSETQRNKGNFPGRFSGRQFSNSRSEMNVSTLELGDSALYLCASSPASENNEQFFGPGTRLTVL.

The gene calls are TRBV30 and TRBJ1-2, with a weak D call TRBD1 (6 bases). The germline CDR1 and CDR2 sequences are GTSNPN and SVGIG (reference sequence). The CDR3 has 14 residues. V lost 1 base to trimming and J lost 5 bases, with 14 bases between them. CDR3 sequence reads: CAWSDRVIGYGYTF. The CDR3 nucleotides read TGTGCCTGGAGTGACAGGGTTATCGGGTATGGCTACACCTTC.

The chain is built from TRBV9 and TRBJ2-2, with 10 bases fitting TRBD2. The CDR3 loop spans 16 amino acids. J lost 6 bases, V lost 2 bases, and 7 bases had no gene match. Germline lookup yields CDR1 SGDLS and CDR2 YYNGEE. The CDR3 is CASSVTSGLFAGELFF. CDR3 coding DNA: TGTGCCAGCAGCGTGACTAGCGGGTTATTTGCCGGGGAGCTGTTTTTT.

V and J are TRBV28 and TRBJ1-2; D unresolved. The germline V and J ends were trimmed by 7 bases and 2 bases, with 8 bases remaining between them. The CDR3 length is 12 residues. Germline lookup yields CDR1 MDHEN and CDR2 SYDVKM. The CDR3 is CASNGVNYGYTF. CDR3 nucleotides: TGTGCCAGCAACGGGGTCAACTATGGCTACACCTTC.

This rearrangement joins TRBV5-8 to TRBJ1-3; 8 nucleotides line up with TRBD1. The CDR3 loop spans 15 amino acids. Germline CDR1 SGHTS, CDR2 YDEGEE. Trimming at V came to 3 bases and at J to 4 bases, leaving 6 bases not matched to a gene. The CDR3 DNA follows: TGTGCCAGCAGCTCGCAGGGGGCTGTGGGAAACACCATATATTTT. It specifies CASSSQGAVGNTIYF.

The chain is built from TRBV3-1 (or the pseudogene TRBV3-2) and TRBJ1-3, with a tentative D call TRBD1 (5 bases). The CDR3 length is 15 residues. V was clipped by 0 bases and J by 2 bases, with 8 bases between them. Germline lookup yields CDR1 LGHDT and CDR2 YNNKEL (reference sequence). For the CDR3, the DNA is TGTGCCAGCAGCCAAGAAGGGGTAACTGGAAACACCATATATTTT. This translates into CASSQEGVTGNTIYF.

The CDR3 bases are TGCGCCAGCAGCTTTACCTACAATGAGCAGTTCTTC. Encoded protein: CASSFTYNEQFF. V is TRBV5-1 and J is TRBJ2-1; unclear D gene. V was clipped by 2 bases and J by 2 bases, with 2 bases between them. The germline CDR1 and CDR2 sequences are SGHRS and YFSETQ. The CDR3 is made up of 12 amino acids.

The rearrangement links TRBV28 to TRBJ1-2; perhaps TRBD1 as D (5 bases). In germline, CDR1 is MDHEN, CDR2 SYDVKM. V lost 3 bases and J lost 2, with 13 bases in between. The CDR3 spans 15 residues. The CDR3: CASSLVPRGNYGYTF. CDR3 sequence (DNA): TGTGCCAGCAGTTTGGTCCCAAGGGGCAACTATGGCTACACCTTC.

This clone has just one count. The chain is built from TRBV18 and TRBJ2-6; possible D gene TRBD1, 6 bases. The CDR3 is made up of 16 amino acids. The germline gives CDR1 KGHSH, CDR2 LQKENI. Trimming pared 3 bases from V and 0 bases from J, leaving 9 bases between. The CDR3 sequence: CASSPPQGSGANVLTF. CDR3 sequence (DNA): TGTGCCAGCTCACCCCCACAGGGCTCTGGGGCCAACGTCCTGACTTTC.

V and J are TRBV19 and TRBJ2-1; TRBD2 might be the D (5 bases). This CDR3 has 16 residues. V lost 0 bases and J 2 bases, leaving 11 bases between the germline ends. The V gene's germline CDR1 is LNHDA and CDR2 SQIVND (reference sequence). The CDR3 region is CASSIDKRPPYNEQFF. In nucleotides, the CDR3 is TGTGCCAGTAGTATAGATAAGCGGCCCCCCTACAATGAGCAGTTCTTC.

CDR3 nucleotides: TGTGCCAGCAGCCAAGTCAACAGGGGGGACTATGGCTACACCTTC. This sequence encodes CASSQVNRGDYGYTF. The J gene is TRBJ1-2, the V gene TRBV4-2; 8 bases align to TRBD1. Germline trimming cut 1 base from V and 3 bases from J; bases unmatched to any gene: 4. The germline V gene has CDR1 LGHNA and CDR2 YNFKEQ. The CDR3 extends over 15 amino acids.

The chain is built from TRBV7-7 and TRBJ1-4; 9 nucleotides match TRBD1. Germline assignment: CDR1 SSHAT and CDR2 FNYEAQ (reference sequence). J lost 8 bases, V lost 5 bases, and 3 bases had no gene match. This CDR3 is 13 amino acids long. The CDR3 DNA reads TGTGCCAGCAGCCCCGACAGGGGGGAAAAACTGTTTTTT. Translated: CASSPDRGEKLFF.

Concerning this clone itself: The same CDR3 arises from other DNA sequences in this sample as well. The CDR3 is CASSVFNEQFF. CDR3 in DNA: TGTGCCAGCAGTGTCTTCAATGAGCAGTTCTTC. The V gene is TRBV2, the J gene TRBJ2-1; D gene unclear. Trimming stripped 4 bases from V and 6 bases from J, with 4 bases between. Germline loops: CDR1 SNHLY, CDR2 FYNNEI. This CDR3 has 11 residues.

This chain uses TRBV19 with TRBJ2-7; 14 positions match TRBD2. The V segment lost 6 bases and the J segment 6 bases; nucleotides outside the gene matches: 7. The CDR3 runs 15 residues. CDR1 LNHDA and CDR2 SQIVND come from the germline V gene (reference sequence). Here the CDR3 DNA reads TGTGCCAGTAGCCGCGGACTAGCGGGAGGCTTCGAGCAGTACTTC. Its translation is CASSRGLAGGFEQYF.

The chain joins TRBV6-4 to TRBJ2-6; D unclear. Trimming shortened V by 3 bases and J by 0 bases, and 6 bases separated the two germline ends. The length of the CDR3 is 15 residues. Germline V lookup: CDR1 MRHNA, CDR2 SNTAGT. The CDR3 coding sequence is TGTGCCAGCAGTGATGAGCTCTCTGGGGCCAACGTCCTGACTTTC. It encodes CASSDELSGANVLTF.

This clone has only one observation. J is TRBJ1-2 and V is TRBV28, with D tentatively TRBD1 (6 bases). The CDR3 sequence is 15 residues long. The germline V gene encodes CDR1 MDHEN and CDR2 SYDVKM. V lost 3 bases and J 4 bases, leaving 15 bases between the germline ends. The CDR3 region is CASSLGGRVIYGYTF. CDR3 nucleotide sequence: TGTGCCAGCAGTTTGGGGGGGCGCGTTATCTATGGCTACACCTTC.

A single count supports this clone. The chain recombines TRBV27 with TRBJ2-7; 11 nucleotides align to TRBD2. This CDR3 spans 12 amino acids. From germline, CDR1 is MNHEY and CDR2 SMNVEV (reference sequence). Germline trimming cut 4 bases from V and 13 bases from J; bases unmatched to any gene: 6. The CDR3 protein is CASSSLAGGPYF. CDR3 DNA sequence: TGTGCCAGCAGTTCTTTAGCGGGAGGGCCCTACTTC.